The 28 T cell receptor beta chains given below trace back to one sample, sequenced in a study of T-cell reconstitution after alpha-beta-depleted transplantation in children. The TCRbeta library was prepared with unique molecular identifiers. TCRdb passed the PCR reads through MiXCR, listing each CDR3 protein once. The sample contains roughly 350,000 distinct CDR3 sequences, 15% to 20% of which appear only once. The material sequenced was PBMCs, mostly from graft donor cells, taken 360 days after TCRalphabeta/CD19-depleted stem cell transplant. Every receptor here comes from a male patient between 2 and 10 years old who had a stem cell transplant for acute lymphoblastic leukemia, so the T cells may come from the graft donor.

The chain recombines TRBV7-2 with TRBJ2-1; 12 nucleotides agree with TRBD2. V dropped 6 bases and J dropped 0; count of bases not matched to a gene: 6. In germline, CDR1 is SGHTA, CDR2 FQGNSA. The CDR3 is 17 residues long. The CDR3 sequence is CASRLAGGQSSYNEQFF. DNA of the CDR3: TGTGCCAGCAGACTAGCGGGAGGCCAAAGCTCCTACAATGAGCAGTTCTTC.

This clonotype was picked up a small number of times. The rearrangement joins TRBV29-1 to TRBJ2-1; D is unclear. V gave up 1 base and J gave up 2 bases, with 15 bases separating them. Germline V gives CDR1 SQVTM, CDR2 ANQGSEA. There are 16 residues in the CDR3. CDR3 DNA sequence: TGCAGCGTTGAAGGTGCGCAGCGAGTCACCTACAATGAGCAGTTCTTC. It is translated as CSVEGAQRVTYNEQFF.

This clonotype was detected a few times. V gene TRBV6-1 combines with J gene TRBJ2-5, with TRBD1 identical over 10 bases. The CDR3 covers 15 residues. Per germline, CDR1 MNHNS and CDR2 SASEGT. With 6 bases clipped from V and 5 bases from J, the junction kept 9 bases outside the gene matches. CDR3: CASRSGTGVGETQYF. The CDR3 DNA reads TGTGCCAGCAGGTCCGGGACAGGGGTGGGGGAGACCCAGTACTTC.

The chain is built from TRBV4-2 and TRBJ1-4, with a possible D match to TRBD1 (5 bases). This CDR3 spans 17 amino acids. Trimming left V 3 bases short and J 3 bases short, with 17 bases between. Germline lookup yields CDR1 LGHNA and CDR2 YNFKEQ. The CDR3 protein is CASSHLGLVPANEKLFF. CDR3 DNA sequence: TGTGCCAGCAGCCATCTGGGACTAGTTCCGGCTAATGAAAAACTGTTTTTT.

This rearrangement joins TRBV20-1 to TRBJ2-3; D ambiguous. V lost 3 bases and J 1 base, leaving 11 bases between the germline ends. CDR3 size: 14 residues. Per the germline V gene, CDR1 is DFQATT and CDR2 is SNEGSKA (reference sequence). The CDR3 reads CSASGSVRTDTQYF. The CDR3 DNA reads as TGCAGTGCTAGTGGGTCTGTTCGCACAGATACGCAGTATTTT.

V usage is TRBV7-8 and J usage is TRBJ2-5; 7 nucleotides line up with TRBD1. The V gene end was trimmed by 5 bases and the J gene end by 1 base; junction bases not matched to a gene: 7. Germline CDR1 and CDR2: SGHVS and FQNEAQ. The length of the CDR3 is 15 residues. CDR3 region: CASSPPRQGQETQYF. Written as DNA, the CDR3 is TGTGCCAGCAGCCCGCCGAGACAGGGCCAAGAGACCCAGTACTTC. Supplemented by reference TRBV7-8 and TRBJ2-5, the full variable domain reads GAGVSQSPRYKVAKRGQDVALRCDPISGHVSLFWYQQALGQGPEFLTYFQNEAQLDKSGLPSDRFFAERPEGSVSTLKIQRTQQEDSAVYLCASSPPRQGQETQYFGPGTRLLVL.

This clonotype was recorded a few times. The chain has TRBV6-2 or TRBV6-3 and TRBJ2-2; 11 nucleotides match TRBD1. In germline, CDR1 is MNHEY, CDR2 SVGEGT. This CDR3 is 16 amino acids long. V lost 5 bases, J lost 7 bases, and 9 bases stayed unmatched. The CDR3 loop is CASSAPGQGAGGELFF. The CDR3 nucleotides read TGTGCCAGCAGTGCCCCCGGACAGGGGGCGGGCGGGGAGCTGTTTTTT.

V gene TRBV20-1 combines with J gene TRBJ2-2; 9 nucleotides align to TRBD1. Germline values: CDR1 DFQATT, CDR2 SNEGSKA (reference sequence). The CDR3 totals 15 residues. The V and J ends lost 0 bases and 6 bases, in that order; junction bases with no gene match: 5. CDR3 protein: CSARERDRESGELFF. DNA for the CDR3: TGCAGTGCTAGAGAACGGGACAGGGAGTCCGGGGAGCTGTTTTTT.

This clonotype appeared many times. The gene calls are TRBV28 and TRBJ2-7, with D unclear. CDR3 length: 13 residues. With 5 bases removed from V and 2 bases from J, the gap between germline ends came to 10 bases. Germline CDR1 and CDR2: MDHEN and SYDVKM. CDR3 protein: CASSSYSTYEQYF. The CDR3 DNA follows: TGTGCCAGCAGTAGCTATAGTACCTACGAGCAGTACTTC.

V and J are TRBV30 and TRBJ1-5; D remains unclear. Germline CDR1 reads GTSNPN; CDR2 reads SVGIG (reference sequence). V lost 0 bases, J lost 2 bases, and 5 bases lay in between. The CDR3 loop spans 13 amino acids. The CDR3 sequence: CAWSVRGNQPQHF. The CDR3 coding sequence is TGTGCCTGGAGTGTACGGGGCAATCAGCCCCAGCATTTT. The whole variable domain, remainder taken from reference TRBV30 and TRBJ1-5, is SQTIHQWPATLVQPVGSPLSLECTVEGTSNPNLYWYRQAAGRGLQLLFYSVGIGQISSEVPQNLSASRPQDRQFILSSKKLLLSDSGFYLCAWSVRGNQPQHFGDGTRLSIL.

This clonotype has only a few counts. The rearrangement joins TRBV7-2 to TRBJ1-1; 7 nucleotides match TRBD1. Germline CDR1 reads SGHTA; CDR2 reads FQGNSA. The CDR3 extends over 15 amino acids. V was pared by 4 bases and J by 5 bases, with 10 bases of the junction left unmatched. The CDR3 is CASSSRQGVDTEAFF. In nucleotides, the CDR3 is TGTGCCAGCAGCTCGCGACAGGGAGTGGATACTGAAGCTTTCTTT.

This clonotype was observed a few times. This rearrangement joins TRBV12-3 or TRBV12-4 to TRBJ2-1; TRBD2 matches 14 bases. V lost 7 bases to trimming and J lost 6 bases; unmatched junction nucleotides: 5. The CDR3 consists of 15 residues. CDR3: CASNQGTSGSNEQFF. The DNA for the CDR3 is TGTGCCAGCAACCAGGGGACTAGCGGGAGCAATGAGCAGTTCTTC.

CDR3 amino acids: CAISESDRGLYEQYF. CDR3 sequence (DNA): TGTGCCATCAGTGAGTCGGACAGGGGGCTCTACGAGCAGTACTTC. The chain uses TRBV10-3 and TRBJ2-7, with 11 bases lining up with TRBD1. The V gene's germline CDR1 is ENHRY and CDR2 SYGVKD. This CDR3 spans 15 amino acids. With 0 bases clipped from V and 3 bases from J, the junction kept 1 base outside the gene matches.

This clonotype has a handful of counts. This chain uses TRBV28 with TRBJ1-6; the D gene is possibly TRBD1 (5 bases). Deletions cut 7 bases from V and 4 bases from J, with 14 bases between. The CDR3 totals 15 residues. The germline CDR1 and CDR2 sequences are MDHEN and SYDVKM. The DNA for the CDR3 is TGTGCCAGCACCACCGGGACTGCGTATAATTCACCCCTCCACTTT. Protein sequence: CASTTGTAYNSPLHF.

This clonotype has only a few counts. The junction shows a germline mismatch at one end, possibly a read error. The gene calls are TRBV28 and TRBJ1-5; D may be TRBD1 (5 bases). Looked up from germline, CDR1 is MDHEN and CDR2 is SYDVKM. The CDR3 contains 13 residues. CDR3 in DNA: TGTGCCAGCAGTTCACCAACCGAGAGGGGTCAGAATTTT. It encodes CASSSPTERGQNF.

The chain employs TRBV12-5 and TRBJ2-7; D call uncertain. The CDR3 consists of 13 residues. Germline V gene lookup returns CDR1 LGHNT and CDR2 FRNRAP. V was pared by 1 base and J by 2 bases, with 6 bases between. CDR3 protein: CASGLDSAYEQYF. The CDR3 nucleotides are TGTGCTAGTGGTTTGGACAGCGCCTACGAGCAGTACTTC.

Comments on this clonotype: A much larger clone differs from this one at a single base, so this may be a read error. The J gene is TRBJ1-1, the V gene TRBV6-2 or TRBV6-3; no clear D. The CDR3 contains 13 residues. The germline gives CDR1 MNHEY, CDR2 SVGEGT. The CDR3 protein is CASSYVGNTEPFF. The DNA for the CDR3 is TGTGCCAGCAGTTACGTTGGGAACACTGAACCTTTCTTT.

This clonotype was counted only a few times. As DNA, the CDR3 is TGTGCCAGCAGTTCGACAGCCACCTATGGCTACACCTTC. It codes for CASSSTATYGYTF. The chain joins TRBV6-5 to TRBJ1-2; a weak D match, TRBD1 (5 bases). Trimming shortened V by 4 bases and J by 4 bases, and 10 bases separated the two germline ends. CDR1 is MNHEY and CDR2 is SVGAGI in the germline V gene. The CDR3 sequence is 13 residues long.

A few counts support this clonotype. CDR3 sequence: CASPGLAGYNEQFF. The CDR3 DNA follows: TGTGCCAGCCCTGGTCTAGCGGGCTACAATGAGCAGTTCTTC. The rearrangement links TRBV11-2 to TRBJ2-1; 8 bases fit TRBD2. The ends lost 8 bases at V and 3 bases at J; junction bases unmatched: 6. CDR1 SGHAT and CDR2 FQNNGV come from the germline V gene. This CDR3 comprises 14 residues. The full variable domain, with the rest looked up from reference TRBV11-2 and TRBJ2-1, is EAGVAQSPRYKIIEKRQSVAFWCNPISGHATLYWYQQILGQGPKLLIQFQNNGVVDDSQLPKDRFSAERLKGVDSTLKIQPAKLEDSAVYLCASPGLAGYNEQFFGPGTRLTVL.

This clonotype was counted only a few times. The chain is built from TRBV20-1 and TRBJ2-2, with D unresolved. Germline-derived CDR1 and CDR2 are DFQATT and SNEGSKA (reference sequence). The V and J ends lost 0 bases and 2 bases respectively, with 10 bases between them. CDR3 length: 15 amino acids. The CDR3 region is CSAREGSLNTGELFF. CDR3 DNA: TGCAGTGCTAGAGAGGGTAGCCTAAACACCGGGGAGCTGTTTTTT.

V is TRBV9 and J is TRBJ1-2, with 8 bases identical to TRBD1. Trimming cost V 4 bases and J 7 bases; bases outside gene matches: 12. This CDR3 region has 15 residues. In germline, CDR1 is SGDLS, CDR2 YYNGEE. CDR3: CASSLTGGNSFGYTF. CDR3 DNA sequence: TGTGCCAGCAGCCTCACAGGGGGAAATAGTTTTGGCTACACCTTC.

This clonotype was seen a few times. The rearrangement uses TRBV6-2 or TRBV6-3 and TRBJ2-1, with 8 bases lining up with TRBD1. The CDR3 has 13 residues. Germline V gene data show CDR1 as MNHEY and CDR2 as SVGEGT. J lost 8 bases, V lost 6 bases, and 6 bases had no gene match. The CDR3 is CASSDRGVYEQFF. The CDR3 region has the DNA TGTGCCAGCAGCGACAGGGGAGTCTATGAGCAGTTCTTC.

This clonotype was seen only a few times. The V gene is TRBV12-3 or TRBV12-4, the J gene TRBJ2-3; perhaps TRBD1 as D (5 bases). The CDR3 length is 16 residues. V lost 3 bases to trimming and J lost 2 bases, with 15 bases between them. CDR3 sequence reads: CASSFPTGSNTDTQYF. CDR3 in DNA: TGTGCCAGCAGTTTCCCCACAGGATCCAACACAGATACGCAGTATTTT.

The table lists this clonotype with a few counts. The conserved phenylalanine or tryptophan normally closing the CDR3 is absent here, so this likely arose from a read error. The chain combines TRBV12-3 or TRBV12-4 with TRBJ1-4, with a weak D call TRBD1 (5 bases). The ends were cut back, 5 bases at V and 3 bases at J, with 10 bases in the middle. The CDR3 sequence is 14 residues long. CDR3 in DNA: TGTGCCAGCAGTACTCCAGGGCCTAATGAAAAACTGTTTTGT. Translated: CASSTPGPNEKLFC.

The gene calls are TRBV12-3 or TRBV12-4 and TRBJ2-1; D may be TRBD1 or TRBD2 (5 bases each). This CDR3 comprises 14 residues. Trimming pared 7 bases from V and 4 bases from J, leaving 14 bases between. The CDR3 spells CASKVGPTYNEQFF. The CDR3 DNA reads TGTGCCAGCAAGGTGGGACCCACATACAATGAGCAGTTCTTC.

This clonotype appeared a few times. The V gene is TRBV7-2, the J gene TRBJ2-3, with no clear D. Germline V gene data show CDR1 as SGHTA and CDR2 as FQGNSA. This CDR3 spans 15 amino acids. Between the trimmed V and J ends, which lost 3 bases and 2 bases, there was a span of 12 bases. Here the CDR3 reads CASSFRYLVTDTQYF. CDR3 nucleotides: TGTGCCAGCAGCTTTCGGTACCTCGTCACAGATACGCAGTATTTT.

This clonotype was observed a handful of times. V gene TRBV2 combines with J gene TRBJ2-5; D gene ambiguous. Looked up from germline, CDR1 is SNHLY and CDR2 is FYNNEI. The germline V and J ends were trimmed by 5 bases and 5 bases, with 9 bases remaining between them. This CDR3 has 12 amino acids. CDR3 loop: CASSTRSETQYF. CDR3 in DNA: TGTGCCAGCAGTACCAGATCTGAGACCCAGTACTTC.

V and J are TRBV11-2 and TRBJ2-1; tentative D call: TRBD1 (6 bases). CDR3 length: 16 residues. The V gene's germline CDR1 is SGHAT and CDR2 FQNNGV. V was pared by 7 bases and J by 6 bases, with 22 bases between. The CDR3 coding sequence is TGTGCCAGCAACCAATTGGGGGCCCAGGCAACCAATGAGCAGTTCTTC. Its protein product is CASNQLGAQATNEQFF.